Reported below is one TCR beta chain. Its antigen is unknown. Using immunoSEQ multiplex PCR, the repertoire was profiled, and TCRdb retains in-frame clones only, with some absent. The sample includes roughly 130,000 clones, around 90% of them seen just once. These data belong to a study of T cell responses to AZD1222 COVID-19 vaccine. Study-wide points: Baseline serology detected seropositivity in only six AZD1222 recipients. A reported finding is that nearly half of spike-specific TCRs target unmutated variant regions. Spike-specific TCR breadth and depth rose after two AZD1222 doses.

The CDR3 has 18 amino acids. Germline lookup yields CDR1 SEHNR and CDR2 FQNEAQ (reference sequence). Trimming at V came to 4 bases and at J to 1 base, leaving 16 bases not matched to a gene. This TCR was sampled from an adult in good health. The input for sequencing was peripheral blood, taken on day 0 of AZD1222 vaccination. The V gene is TRBV7-9, the J gene TRBJ2-7; 7 nucleotides agree with TRBD2. CDR3: CASSYPHRASGPSYEQYF. In nucleotides, the CDR3 is TGTGCCAGCAGCTATCCCCATCGGGCTAGCGGCCCGTCCTACGAGCAGTACTTC.